Presented here are 7 T cell receptor beta chains from one specimen sequenced in a study of cytomegalovirus exposure and HLA in healthy donors. PCR amplification relied on 60 Vbeta primers (plus 13 Jbeta primers). Clones were sequenced by immunoSEQ multiplex PCR, and TCRdb holds only the in-frame ones, with some missing. The sample carries about 140,000 clones, 70% to 80% recorded once. The sample comprised PBMCs. Receptor source: a woman between 18 and 29 years old in good health and CMV-seropositive.

This clone was picked up one time. J is TRBJ2-7 and V is TRBV5-4, with D maybe TRBD1 (6 bases). V was pared by 4 bases and J by 4 bases, with 12 bases between. Germline V lookup: CDR1 SGHNT, CDR2 YYREEE (reference sequence). The CDR3 is made up of 13 amino acids. CDR3 sequence reads: CASSQQGRYEQYF. Here the CDR3 DNA reads TGTGCCAGCAGCCAACAGGGTCGGTACGAGCAGTACTTC.

The chain's CDR3 is CASKRAAVAVGNQPQHF. The CDR3 DNA reads TGTGCCAGCAAAAGGGCGGCGGTAGCGGTTGGCAATCAGCCCCAGCATTTT. The V gene is TRBV27, the J gene TRBJ1-5; D gene uncertain. The germline gives CDR1 MNHEY, CDR2 SMNVEV (reference sequence). V was shortened by 7 bases and J by 2 bases, with 21 bases between the two germline ends. The CDR3 contains 17 residues.

The chain employs TRBV7-6 and TRBJ2-7; 9 positions match TRBD1. This CDR3 is 14 amino acids long. Germline trimming cut 5 bases from V and 2 bases from J; bases unmatched to any gene: 4. Germline values: CDR1 SGHVS, CDR2 FNYEAQ. The CDR3 DNA sequence: TGTGCCAGCAGCCCCCGACAGGGGGCCTACGAGCAGTACTTC. It yields the protein CASSPRQGAYEQYF.

The chain is built from TRBV5-4 and TRBJ1-2; D may be TRBD1 (5 bases). Per the germline V gene, CDR1 is SGHNT and CDR2 is YYREEE (reference sequence). The germline V and J ends were trimmed by 1 base and 2 bases, with 9 bases remaining between them. The CDR3 is made up of 14 amino acids. CDR3 residues: CASSLRGSNYGYTF. The CDR3 bases are TGTGCCAGCAGCTTGCGGGGGTCCAACTATGGCTACACCTTC.

The chain links TRBV7-2 to TRBJ2-7; D is ambiguous. The germline CDR1 and CDR2 sequences are SGHTA and FQGNSA. Deletions cut 2 bases from V and 3 bases from J, with 11 bases between. This CDR3 has 14 residues. The CDR3, as DNA: TGTGCCAGCAGCTTAACTGGGCTTGGCTACGAGCAGTACTTC. It codes for CASSLTGLGYEQYF.

J is TRBJ1-2 and V is TRBV12-5; TRBD1 might be the D (6 bases). The CDR3 totals 18 residues. Trimming took off 1 base at V and 4 bases at J, with 22 bases between the two ends. Germline CDR1 and CDR2: LGHNT and FRNRAP. CDR3 region: CASGLETGGPRGLYGYTF. The CDR3, as DNA: TGTGCTAGTGGTTTGGAGACAGGCGGACCTAGGGGCCTCTATGGCTACACCTTC. Using reference TRBV12-5 and TRBJ1-2 for the parts outside the CDR3, the full variable domain is DARVTQTPRHKVTEMGQEVTMRCQPILGHNTVFWYRQTMMQGLELLAYFRNRAPLDDSGMPKDRFSAEMPDATLATLKIQPSEPRDSAVYFCASGLETGGPRGLYGYTFGSGTRLTVV.

V and J are TRBV6-1 and TRBJ1-3; D is undetermined. Deletions cut 0 bases from V and 4 bases from J, with 10 bases between. The germline V gene encodes CDR1 MNHNS and CDR2 SASEGT. This CDR3 is 15 amino acids long. This chain's CDR3 is CASSEARAGGNTIYF. The CDR3 region has the DNA TGTGCCAGCAGTGAAGCGCGGGCAGGAGGAAACACCATATATTTT.